These T cell receptor beta chains were read from a single sample in a study of cytomegalovirus exposure and HLA in healthy donors. Clones were read by immunoSEQ multiplex PCR, and TCRdb kept only the in-frame ones, dropping some. This table has hundreds of thousands of clones, around 66% appearing once. Sequencing was done on a sample of PBMCs. The receptor source for this set is a female donor in good health and CMV-seronegative. The CDR3 runs from the conserved cysteine through the conserved F or W. A D gene is named only where the DNA matches it firmly. The size field is filled for only some rows; it gives once, few, many or a size class.

d_call: TRBD1
v_call: TRBV7-9
j_call: TRBJ1-2
clone_size: NA
cdr3_nt: TGTGCCAGCAGCTTAGGCAGGGGGAAGGACTATGGCTACACCTTC
cdr3_aa: CASSLGRGKDYGYTF

d_call: TRBD1
v_call: TRBV6-1
j_call: TRBJ2-5
clone_size: NA
cdr3_nt: TGTGCCAGCAGTGAAGCCCCGTGGACAGGGGATAGGGAGACCCAGTACTTC
cdr3_aa: CASSEAPWTGDRETQYF

d_call: TRBD1
v_call: TRBV9
j_call: TRBJ1-1
clone_size: NA
cdr3_nt: TGTGCCAGCAGCGTAGCAGGGGGGAACACTGAAGCTTTCTTT
cdr3_aa: CASSVAGGNTEAFF

d_call: NA
v_call: TRBV7-9
j_call: TRBJ2-5
clone_size: NA
cdr3_nt: TGTTCCAGCACGCTGGCGGGGCAAGAGACCCAGTACTTC
cdr3_aa: CSSTLAGQETQYF

d_call: TRBD1
v_call: TRBV30
j_call: TRBJ2-7
clone_size: NA
cdr3_nt: TGTGCCTGGAGTGTAGCAGGGGGCTCCTACGAGCAGTACTTC
cdr3_aa: CAWSVAGGSYEQYF

d_call: TRBD2
v_call: TRBV28
j_call: TRBJ2-5
clone_size: few
cdr3_nt: TGTGCCAGCAGTTTACGGAGGGGGACTAGCGGGAGGGCGGAACAAGAGACCCAGTACTTC
cdr3_aa: CASSLRRGTSGRAEQETQYF

d_call: NA
v_call: TRBV7-9
j_call: TRBJ1-5
clone_size: NA
cdr3_nt: TGTGCCAGCAGCTTAGGGCAGCGTAATCAGCCCCAGCATTTT
cdr3_aa: CASSLGQRNQPQHF

d_call: TRBD2
v_call: TRBV30
j_call: TRBJ2-7
clone_size: NA
cdr3_nt: TGTGCCTGGAAAACAGCGGGAGGATCCCTCAACTACGAGCAGTACTTC
cdr3_aa: CAWKTAGGSLNYEQYF

d_call: TRBD1
v_call: TRBV6-5
j_call: TRBJ1-2
clone_size: NA
cdr3_nt: TGTGCCAGCAGACCCGACAGGGATCCGTATGGCTACACCTTC
cdr3_aa: CASRPDRDPYGYTF

d_call: NA
v_call: TRBV9
j_call: TRBJ1-3
clone_size: once
cdr3_nt: TGTGCCAGCAGCGTAGACAGTAAGAGCTCTGGAAACACCATATATTTT
cdr3_aa: CASSVDSKSSGNTIYF

d_call: TRBD1
v_call: TRBV4-1
j_call: TRBJ1-4
clone_size: NA
cdr3_nt: TGCGCCAGCAGCCACGAGACAGGGGTCGAAAAACTGTTTTTT
cdr3_aa: CASSHETGVEKLFF

d_call: NA
v_call: TRBV5-6
j_call: TRBJ2-7
clone_size: NA
cdr3_nt: TGTGCCAGCAGTAGGGGCGAATCCTACGAGCAGTACTTC
cdr3_aa: CASSRGESYEQYF

d_call: TRBD1
v_call: TRBV11-3
j_call: TRBJ1-4
clone_size: NA
cdr3_nt: TGTGCCAGCAGCTCTCCCTGGACAGGGGGGAAGGAAAAACTGTTTTTT
cdr3_aa: CASSSPWTGGKEKLFF

d_call: TRBD1
v_call: TRBV25-1
j_call: TRBJ2-7
clone_size: few
cdr3_nt: TGTGCCAGCAGTGACGATGACAGGGCCCCCTACGAGCAGTACTTC
cdr3_aa: CASSDDDRAPYEQYF

d_call: NA
v_call: TRBV15
j_call: TRBJ2-1
clone_size: NA
cdr3_nt: TGTGCCACCAGCAGAGAGGCTAACGCAAGAGGGAATGAGCAGTTCTTC
cdr3_aa: CATSREANARGNEQFF

d_call: TRBD2
v_call: TRBV4-1
j_call: TRBJ2-1
clone_size: few
cdr3_nt: TGCGCCAGCAGCCAGAGACTAGCAGCTGAGCAGTTCTTC
cdr3_aa: CASSQRLAAEQFF

d_call: TRBD2
v_call: TRBV11-2
j_call: TRBJ2-3
clone_size: NA
cdr3_nt: TGTGCCAGCAGCTTCTCGGGGCGGGAGGGAGATACGCAGTATTTT
cdr3_aa: CASSFSGREGDTQYF